What follows are 27 T cell receptor beta chains derived from one specimen sequenced in a study of Ad26.COV2.S vaccination and SARS-CoV-2 variants. Data came from immunoSEQ multiplex PCR; TCRdb stores just in-frame clones and leaves some out. The sample consists of around 420,000 clones, around 87% of them appearing once. The treatment is: 19 received Ad26.COV2.S at low or high dose, single or two shots; 5 received placebo; per-sample allocation not given. Samples analyzed were those drawn on day 63 after the first vaccine or placebo injection. The specimen was peripheral blood, collected in a trial of Ad26.COV2.S vaccine versus placebo. Receptor source: a person aged 18-60 years who received the Ad26.COV2.S COVID-19 vaccine or a placebo.

The rearrangement uses TRBV11-2 and TRBJ1-5; D is possibly TRBD1 (5 bases). The CDR3 sequence is 14 residues long. Per germline, CDR1 SGHAT and CDR2 FQNNGV. V was pared by 2 bases and J by 1 base, with 6 bases between. CDR3 protein: CASSLWGSNQPQHF. Here the CDR3 DNA reads TGTGCCAGCAGCTTATGGGGGAGCAATCAGCCCCAGCATTTT.

In nucleotides, the CDR3 is TGCGCCAGCAGCCAATTACCCGGGACAGAAGCTACCGGGGAGCTGTTTTTT. This translates into CASSQLPGTEATGELFF. The chain links TRBV4-1 to TRBJ2-2; 7 bases align to TRBD1. The CDR3 covers 17 residues. The germline CDR1 and CDR2 sequences are MGHRA and YSYEKL. Unmatched junction bases numbered 11, after V lost 2 bases and J lost 5 bases.

The chain links TRBV28 to TRBJ1-5; maybe TRBD1 (5 bases). V was trimmed by 5 bases and J by 7 bases, leaving 18 bases between them. Germline V gives CDR1 MDHEN, CDR2 SYDVKM. The CDR3 runs to 15 residues. The CDR3 protein is CASSERTGTWQPQHF. In DNA form, the CDR3 reads TGTGCCAGCAGTGAACGGACGGGGACGTGGCAGCCCCAGCATTTT.

V is TRBV7-2 and J is TRBJ1-5; no clear D. Per germline, CDR1 SGHTA and CDR2 FQGNSA. V was pared by 1 base and J by 3 bases, with 13 bases between. The CDR3 covers 16 residues. For the CDR3, the DNA is TGTGCCAGCAGCTTAGGGGCCACCCGACTCAATCAGCCCCAGCATTTT. It specifies CASSLGATRLNQPQHF.

In the case of this clone: The same CDR3 can be traced to other DNA sequences in this sample. The chain couples TRBV5-4 to TRBJ1-1; the match to TRBD1 covers 7 bases. CDR3 length: 13 residues. V lost 0 bases, J lost 6 bases, and 2 bases stayed unmatched. Germline-derived CDR1 and CDR2 are SGHNT and YYREEE (reference sequence). The CDR3 region has the DNA TGTGCCAGCAGCTTGGACAGGGGTCCTGAAGCTTTCTTT. Its translation: CASSLDRGPEAFF.

The V and J genes are TRBV7-9 and TRBJ1-6; TRBD1 aligns across 9 bases. V was clipped by 5 bases and J by 11 bases; unmatched bases: 10. CDR1 SEHNR and CDR2 FQNEAQ come from the germline V gene (reference sequence). The CDR3 loop spans 15 amino acids. The CDR3 here is CASSQVPGQGTPLHF. The CDR3 coding sequence is TGTGCCAGCAGCCAAGTCCCGGGACAGGGAACACCCCTCCACTTT.

This rearrangement joins TRBV5-1 to TRBJ2-2, with D possibly TRBD2 on 6 matching bases. V dropped 0 bases and J dropped 4 bases, with 10 bases sitting between them. The CDR3 covers 15 residues. CDR1 SGHRS and CDR2 YFSETQ come from the germline V gene. CDR3 in DNA: TGCGCCAGCAGCTTGGGACTAGTAGTCACCGGGGAGCTGTTTTTT. It codes for CASSLGLVVTGELFF.

This clone occurred a few times. The rearrangement joins TRBV5-1 to TRBJ2-2, with unresolved D. The germline V gene has CDR1 SGHRS and CDR2 YFSETQ. The CDR3 consists of 11 residues. V lost 2 bases and J 6 bases, leaving 2 bases between the germline ends. The DNA of the CDR3 is TGCGCCAGCAGCTTCCCCGGGGAGCTGTTTTTT. Protein sequence: CASSFPGELFF.

This clone was seen once. The chain carries TRBV3-1 (or the pseudogene TRBV3-2) and TRBJ1-6, with a weak D call TRBD1 (6 bases). CDR3 length: 16 residues. V lost 4 bases and J lost 5, with 15 bases in between. Per the germline V gene, CDR1 is LGHDT and CDR2 is YNNKEL (reference sequence). The CDR3 reads CASSLRGNVNNSPLHF. CDR3 in DNA: TGTGCCAGCAGCCTTAGGGGGAATGTCAATAATTCACCCCTCCACTTT.

The chain joins TRBV19 to TRBJ1-5; D remains unclear. The V end lost 3 bases, the J end lost 3 bases, and 6 bases lay between the germline ends. The CDR3 totals 13 residues. Germline lookup yields CDR1 LNHDA and CDR2 SQIVND (reference sequence). The CDR3 coding sequence is TGTGCCAGTAGTATTACAGTCAATCAGCCCCAGCATTTT. Translation gives CASSITVNQPQHF.

This chain uses TRBV11-1 with TRBJ2-7; TRBD1 matches at 9 bases. Germline V gene sequence: CDR1 SGHAT, CDR2 FQDESV (reference sequence). The CDR3 has 15 residues. V trimming: 5 bases; J trimming: 4 bases; junction bases outside the gene matches: 9. The CDR3, as DNA: TGTGCCAGCAGCCAGGGGGACAGGGAGGTGTACGAGCAGTACTTC. Translating gives CASSQGDREVYEQYF. Looking up the rest from reference TRBV11-1 and TRBJ2-7 gives the full variable domain: EAEVAQSPRYKITEKSQAVAFWCDPISGHATLYWYRQILGQGPELLVQFQDESVVDDSQLPKDRFSAERLKGVDSTLKIQPAELGDSAMYLCASSQGDREVYEQYFGPGTRLTVT.

The chain joins TRBV3-1 (or the pseudogene TRBV3-2) to TRBJ2-5; 7 nucleotides line up with TRBD2. V lost 1 base and J lost 5; bases outside the gene matches: 7. Germline lookup yields CDR1 LGHDT and CDR2 YNNKEL (reference sequence). This CDR3 region has 15 residues. The DNA of the CDR3 is TGTGCCAGCAGCCAAGGGGCCACCGGGGGGGAGACCCAGTACTTC. Protein: CASSQGATGGETQYF.

This rearrangement joins TRBV9 to TRBJ2-7, with D perhaps matching TRBD1 or TRBD2 (5 bases each). The CDR3 extends over 16 amino acids. Trimming took off 2 bases at V and 4 bases at J, with 19 bases between the two ends. Looked up from germline, CDR1 is SGDLS and CDR2 is YYNGEE. The CDR3 protein is CASSVPPVAGTYEQYF. CDR3 sequence (DNA): TGTGCCAGCAGCGTGCCCCCAGTGGCAGGGACGTACGAGCAGTACTTC.

This chain joins TRBV6-5 and TRBJ1-2; D is possibly TRBD1 (5 bases). Germline V gene lookup returns CDR1 MNHEY and CDR2 SVGAGI. Trimming took 4 bases from V and 0 from J, leaving 12 bases between them. CDR3 length equals 15 residues. This CDR3 reads CASSSQWGSNYGYTF. The CDR3 DNA is TGTGCCAGCAGTTCCCAATGGGGGTCTAACTATGGCTACACCTTC.

V is TRBV5-8 and J is TRBJ2-7; D possibly corresponds to TRBD2 (6 bases). There are 12 residues in the CDR3. Trimming shortened V by 4 bases and J by 6 bases, and 11 bases separated the two germline ends. The V gene's germline CDR1 is SGHTS and CDR2 YDEGEE. The CDR3 region has the DNA TGTGCCAGCAGCCCCCGGGGACTCGAGCAGTACTTC. It is translated as CASSPRGLEQYF.

V and J are TRBV18 and TRBJ1-1; no reliable D call. CDR1 KGHSH and CDR2 LQKENI come from the germline V gene. Trimming pared 2 bases from V and 5 bases from J, leaving 18 bases between. CDR3 length: 16 amino acids. The CDR3 region is CASSPNGEGGVTEAFF. CDR3 nucleotide sequence: TGTGCCAGCTCACCAAACGGGGAAGGTGGAGTGACTGAAGCTTTCTTT.

V is TRBV10-3 and J is TRBJ2-7; D could derive from TRBD1 or TRBD2 (5 bases each). V lost 4 bases and J 7 bases, leaving 14 bases between the germline ends. This CDR3 has 13 amino acids. Germline CDR1 reads ENHRY; CDR2 reads SYGVKD. The CDR3 sequence: CAISVLMGVEQYF. The DNA for the CDR3 is TGTGCCATCAGTGTGTTGATGGGGGTTGAGCAGTACTTC.

This rearrangement joins TRBV3-1 (or the pseudogene TRBV3-2) to TRBJ2-5, with 9 bases identical to TRBD2. The J segment lost 7 bases and the V segment lost 0 bases, leaving 9 bases of the junction unmatched. The germline V gene encodes CDR1 LGHDT and CDR2 YNNKEL (reference sequence). This CDR3 contains 16 residues. CDR3 coding DNA: TGTGCCAGCAGCCAAGAGCCTAGCGGGGCCTTGGGGACCCAGTACTTC. Translating gives CASSQEPSGALGTQYF.

Only a few counts were recorded for this clone. The chain recombines TRBV6-5 with TRBJ2-7; 8 positions match TRBD1. The junction had 7 bases not matched to a gene; V was cut back by 6 bases and J by 0 bases. The CDR3 spans 15 residues. Germline values: CDR1 MNHEY, CDR2 SVGAGI. Here the CDR3 DNA reads TGTGCCAGCAGACGGGGACAGGTGAGCTCCTACGAGCAGTACTTC. It specifies CASRRGQVSSYEQYF.

The V and J genes are TRBV28 and TRBJ2-3; 7 nucleotides line up with TRBD1. The CDR3 runs to 15 residues. V lost 4 bases and J lost 1; bases outside the gene matches: 5. Looked up from germline, CDR1 is MDHEN and CDR2 is SYDVKM. The CDR3 DNA reads TGTGCCAGCAGTTCCCCCCAGGGGGGCACAGATACGCAGTATTTT. Its protein product is CASSSPQGGTDTQYF. Full variable domain (rest looked up from reference TRBV28 and TRBJ2-3): DVKVTQSSRYLVKRTGEKVFLECVQDMDHENMFWYRQDPGLGLRLIYFSYDVKMKEKGDIPEGYSVSREKKERFSLILESASTNQTSMYLCASSSPQGGTDTQYFGPGTRLTVL.

The chain uses TRBV4-3 and TRBJ1-2; TRBD1 agrees at 11 bases. Germline trimming cut 0 bases from V and 3 bases from J; bases unmatched to any gene: 3. The CDR3 is 16 residues long. The germline gives CDR1 LGHNA, CDR2 YSLEER. The CDR3 reads CASSQEGQGGYYGYTF. The CDR3 nucleotides read TGCGCCAGCAGCCAAGAGGGACAGGGGGGCTACTATGGCTACACCTTC.

The rearrangement joins TRBV27 to TRBJ2-4; D is ambiguous. Germline V gene data show CDR1 as MNHEY and CDR2 as SMNVEV (reference sequence). This CDR3 has 14 amino acids. V shed 8 bases and J shed 2 bases, with 13 bases lying between them. The CDR3 DNA sequence: TGTGCCAGCGGGGATGGTAGGTCCAAAAACATTCAGTACTTC. It yields the protein CASGDGRSKNIQYF.

The chain has TRBV6-2 or TRBV6-3 and TRBJ2-5; D perhaps matches TRBD1 (6 bases). Deletions cut 6 bases from V and 7 bases from J, with 18 bases between. The germline gives CDR1 MNHEY, CDR2 SVGEGT. This CDR3 comprises 14 residues. CDR3 sequence: CASSRRQEAGTQYF. CDR3 nucleotides: TGTGCCAGCAGCCGTAGACAGGAGGCGGGGACCCAGTACTTC.

The rearrangement links TRBV7-2 to TRBJ2-1, with 8 bases fitting TRBD1. CDR1 is SGHTA, CDR2 FQGNSA, per germline. This CDR3 is 16 amino acids long. J gave up 2 bases and V 5 bases, and 8 bases lay outside the gene matches. The CDR3 region is CASSISDRGAYNEQFF. Written as DNA, the CDR3 is TGTGCCAGCAGCATAAGCGACAGGGGTGCCTACAATGAGCAGTTCTTC.

This chain uses TRBV27 with TRBJ2-7, with D unclear. CDR1 and CDR2 from the germline V gene are MNHEY and SMNVEV (reference sequence). The CDR3 runs to 14 residues. V lost 8 bases, J lost 0 bases, and 14 bases lay in between. This chain's CDR3 is CASSLGISSYEQYF. The CDR3 DNA sequence: TGTGCCAGCTCTCTCGGAATTAGCTCCTACGAGCAGTACTTC.

The chain recombines TRBV20-1 with TRBJ1-2, with 7 nucleotides matching TRBD1. Unmatched junction bases numbered 3, after V lost 3 bases and J lost 2 bases. The CDR3 extends over 13 amino acids. CDR1 is DFQATT, CDR2 SNEGSKA, per germline (reference sequence). The CDR3 DNA reads TGCAGTGCTAGTGGCAGGGGGAACTATGGCTACACCTTC. It codes for CSASGRGNYGYTF.

The chain is built from TRBV4-1 and TRBJ1-1; unclear D gene. The CDR3 length is 16 residues. Trimming took off 4 bases at V and 1 base at J, with 16 bases between the two ends. The germline gives CDR1 MGHRA, CDR2 YSYEKL. The CDR3 here is CASSPDTKFRNTEAFF. The CDR3 coding sequence is TGCGCCAGCAGCCCGGATACAAAATTTCGGAACACTGAAGCTTTCTTT.